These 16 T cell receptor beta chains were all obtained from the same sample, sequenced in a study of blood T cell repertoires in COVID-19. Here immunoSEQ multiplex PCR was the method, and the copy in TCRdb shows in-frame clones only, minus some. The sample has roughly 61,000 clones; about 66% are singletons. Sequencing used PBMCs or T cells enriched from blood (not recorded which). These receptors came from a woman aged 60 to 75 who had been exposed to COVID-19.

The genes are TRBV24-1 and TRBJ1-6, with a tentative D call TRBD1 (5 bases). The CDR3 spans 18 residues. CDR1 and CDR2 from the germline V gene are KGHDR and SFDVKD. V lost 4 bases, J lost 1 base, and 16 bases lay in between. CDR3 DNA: TGTGCCACCAGTGACCGGGGACTTATCAGTTCCTATAATTCACCCCTCCACTTT. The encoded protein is CATSDRGLISSYNSPLHF.

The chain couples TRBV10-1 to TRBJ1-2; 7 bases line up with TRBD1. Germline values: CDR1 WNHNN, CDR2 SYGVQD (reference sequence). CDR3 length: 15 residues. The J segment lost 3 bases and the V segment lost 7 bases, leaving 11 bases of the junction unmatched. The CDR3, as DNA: TGCGCCAGCAAGATGGGGGACAGCCTGTACTATGGCTACACCTTC. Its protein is CASKMGDSLYYGYTF.

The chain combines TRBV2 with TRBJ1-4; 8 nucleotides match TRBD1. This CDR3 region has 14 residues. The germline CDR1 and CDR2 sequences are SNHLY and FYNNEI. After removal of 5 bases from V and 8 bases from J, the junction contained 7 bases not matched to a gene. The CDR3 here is CASSPGQGLEKLFF. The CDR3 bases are TGTGCCAGCAGTCCAGGACAGGGATTGGAAAAACTGTTTTTT.

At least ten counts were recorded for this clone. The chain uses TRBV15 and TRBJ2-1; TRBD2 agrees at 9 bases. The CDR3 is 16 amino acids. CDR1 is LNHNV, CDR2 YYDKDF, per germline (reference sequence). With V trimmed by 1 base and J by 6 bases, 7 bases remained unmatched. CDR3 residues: CATSRGKTSGSNEQFF. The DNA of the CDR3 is TGTGCCACCAGCAGAGGAAAGACTAGCGGCAGCAATGAGCAGTTCTTC.

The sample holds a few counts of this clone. CDR3 sequence: CASSIIDSTDTQYF. The CDR3 DNA reads TGTGCCAGCAGTATTATTGACAGTACAGATACGCAGTATTTT. The rearrangement joins TRBV27 to TRBJ2-3; maybe TRBD1 (5 bases). V was clipped by 5 bases and J by 3 bases, with 12 bases between them. Germline CDR1 MNHEY, CDR2 SMNVEV (reference sequence). The CDR3 totals 14 residues.

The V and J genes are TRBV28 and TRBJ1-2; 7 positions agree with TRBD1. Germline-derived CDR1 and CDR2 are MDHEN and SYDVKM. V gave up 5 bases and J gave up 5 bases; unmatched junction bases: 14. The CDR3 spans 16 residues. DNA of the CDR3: TGTGCCAGCAGTCTTGCGACGACAGGGAGTAGGTATGGCTACACCTTC. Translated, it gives CASSLATTGSRYGYTF.

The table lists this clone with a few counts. DNA of the CDR3: TGTGCCAGCAGCATTACTAGCGGGGGGGGAGATACGCAGTATTTT. Translation: CASSITSGGGDTQYF. The chain combines TRBV7-2 with TRBJ2-3, with 13 bases identical to TRBD2. This CDR3 contains 15 residues. Germline V lookup: CDR1 SGHTA, CDR2 FQGNSA. V gave up 5 bases and J gave up 5 bases; unmatched junction bases: 4.

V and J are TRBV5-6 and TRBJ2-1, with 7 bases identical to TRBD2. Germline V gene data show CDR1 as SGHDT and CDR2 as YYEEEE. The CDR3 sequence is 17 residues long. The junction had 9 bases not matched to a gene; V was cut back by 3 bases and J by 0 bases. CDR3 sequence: CASSSLGRGSSYNEQFF. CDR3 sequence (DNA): TGTGCCAGCAGCTCCCTCGGGCGGGGGAGCTCCTACAATGAGCAGTTCTTC. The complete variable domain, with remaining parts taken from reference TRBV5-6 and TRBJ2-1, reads DAGVTQSPTHLIKTRGQQVTLRCSPKSGHDTVSWYQQALGQGPQFIFQYYEEEERQRGNFPDRFSGHQFPNYSSELNVNALLLGDSALYLCASSSLGRGSSYNEQFFGPGTRLTVL.

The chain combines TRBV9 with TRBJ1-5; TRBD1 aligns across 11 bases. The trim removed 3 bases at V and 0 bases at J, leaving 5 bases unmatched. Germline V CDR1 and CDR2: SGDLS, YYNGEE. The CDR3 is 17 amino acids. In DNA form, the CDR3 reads TGTGCCAGCAGCGCGGGACAGGGGGACCTTAGCAATCAGCCCCAGCATTTT. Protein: CASSAGQGDLSNQPQHF. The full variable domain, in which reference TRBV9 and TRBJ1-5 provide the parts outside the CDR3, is DSGVTQTPKHLITATGQRVTLRCSPRSGDLSVYWYQQSLDQGLQFLIQYYNGEERAKGNILERFSAQQFPDLHSELNLSSLELGDSALYFCASSAGQGDLSNQPQHFGDGTRLSIL.

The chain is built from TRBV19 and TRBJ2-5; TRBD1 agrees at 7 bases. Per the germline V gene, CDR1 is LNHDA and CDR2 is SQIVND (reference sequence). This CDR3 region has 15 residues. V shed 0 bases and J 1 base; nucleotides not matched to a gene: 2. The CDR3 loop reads CASSIEQGSQETQYF. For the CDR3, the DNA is TGTGCCAGTAGTATAGAACAGGGGTCCCAAGAGACCCAGTACTTC.

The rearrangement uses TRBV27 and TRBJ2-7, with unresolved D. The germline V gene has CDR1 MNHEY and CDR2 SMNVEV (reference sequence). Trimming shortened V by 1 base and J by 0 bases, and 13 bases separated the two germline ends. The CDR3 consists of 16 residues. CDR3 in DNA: TGTGCCAGCAGTTTATTTGCTCCTGGCAGCTCCTACGAGCAGTACTTC. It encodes CASSLFAPGSSYEQYF.

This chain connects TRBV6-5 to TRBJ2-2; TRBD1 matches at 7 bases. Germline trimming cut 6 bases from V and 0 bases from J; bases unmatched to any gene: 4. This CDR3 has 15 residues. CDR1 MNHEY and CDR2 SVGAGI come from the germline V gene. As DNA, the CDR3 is TGTGCCAGCAGGAAGGACAGGACGAACACCGGGGAGCTGTTTTTT. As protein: CASRKDRTNTGELFF.

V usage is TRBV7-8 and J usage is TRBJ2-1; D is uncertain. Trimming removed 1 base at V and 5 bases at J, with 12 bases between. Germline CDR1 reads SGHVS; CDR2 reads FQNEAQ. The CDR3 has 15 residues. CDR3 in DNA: TGTGCCAGCAGCTTAGAAAGTCTAGTTAACAATGAGCAGTTCTTC. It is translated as CASSLESLVNNEQFF.

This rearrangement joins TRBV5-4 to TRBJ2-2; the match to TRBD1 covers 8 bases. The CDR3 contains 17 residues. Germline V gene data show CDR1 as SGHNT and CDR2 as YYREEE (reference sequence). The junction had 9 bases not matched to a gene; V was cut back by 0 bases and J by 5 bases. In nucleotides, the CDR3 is TGTGCCAGCAGCTTGGGACCCAGGGGGCAAGGGACCGGGGAGCTGTTTTTT. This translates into CASSLGPRGQGTGELFF.

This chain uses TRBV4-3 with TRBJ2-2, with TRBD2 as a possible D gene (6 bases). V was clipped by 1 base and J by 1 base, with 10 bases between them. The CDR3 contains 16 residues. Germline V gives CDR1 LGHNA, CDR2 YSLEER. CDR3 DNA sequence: TGCGCCAGCAGCCAAGCCCGGGGGTGGAACACCGGGGAGCTGTTTTTT. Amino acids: CASSQARGWNTGELFF.

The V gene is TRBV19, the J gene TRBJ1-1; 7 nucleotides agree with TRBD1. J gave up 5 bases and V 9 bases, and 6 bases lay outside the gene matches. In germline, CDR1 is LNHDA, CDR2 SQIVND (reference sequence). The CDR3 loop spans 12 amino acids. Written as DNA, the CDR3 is TGTGCCAGCTTACAGGGGAGAACTGAAGCTTTCTTT. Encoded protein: CASLQGRTEAFF.